This T cell receptor (beta chain) derives from a study of CD8+ T cells in alopecia areata (dated by TCRdb to the late 2010s). Study-level background: The treated patients, all with moderate-to-severe alopecia areata, were enrolled in an open-label pilot trial of oral tofacitinib given at 5 to 10 mg twice daily. Tofacitinib was given for 6 to 18 months, followed by 6 months of follow-up off drug to assess delayed response and recurrence. High-throughput TCRbeta sequencing was used to examine T cell clonal expansion in alopecia areata in both the C3H/HeJ mouse model and human patients. Human TCRbeta sequencing covered scalp tissue and sorted CD4+ and CD8+ peripheral blood T cells from patchy and totalis/universalis alopecia areata patients and healthy controls. Biopsies were taken from tofacitinib-treated patients at baseline and again at 4 and 24 weeks into treatment, and several of those patients also had a later scalp biopsy. Scalp clonality was compared across normal scalp (n=4), patchy alopecia areata scalp (n=8), and alopecia totalis/universalis scalp (n=8). RNA was obtained with the PAXgene miRNA kit for fixed scalp, the miRNeasy kit for PBMCs, and the RNeasy kit for mouse skin. immunoSEQ multiplex PCR using 35 Vbeta forward primers and 13 Jbeta reverse primers was used to amplify TCRbeta CDR3 regions.

What the work shows at the level of the full study, not this receptor alone: Scalp TCR repertoire analysis is complicated because resident alphabeta T cells in normal human skin are also sequenced, whereas mouse skin is dominated by gammadelta T cells. Shared TCR sequences between patients were less evident than in mice, which may be partly attributable to HLA diversity in the patient population. Compared with normal scalp, lesional scalp, particularly in alopecia totalis/universalis, had higher clonality and more expanded CD8+ clones, which suggests antigenic drive.

Receptors were amplified or captured by the immunoSEQ multiplex PCR assay. RNA was extracted from all samples and reverse transcribed into cDNA, which served as template for TCR sequencing. First-strand cDNA was synthesized with SuperScript III using a 2:1 mix of oligo-dT and random hexamers. A synthetic immune receptor repertoire was used to gauge amplification bias, and whatever bias remained was removed computationally. Under the source paper's analysis protocol: Raw reads were preprocessed to remove errors, and CDR3 was defined according to IMGT conventions as the region from the conserved cysteine to phenylalanine. Clonality was computed as 1 minus the Shannon entropy, with the entropy normalized by log2 of the number of productive unique TCRs. Scalp TCRbeta sequences were cross-referenced with sorted blood CD4 and CD8 repertoires so that the CD4 or CD8 identity of scalp clones could be inferred. In its TCRdb copy, this immuneACCESS table keeps in-frame sequences only and misses some clones. Where compared with another copy, unresolved V genes explain less than half of these, and the others have no known cause. For V, J and clone size, that table is used; D and trimming come from the DNA. The sample table contains about 150,000 clones; only one count was recorded for 40% to 60% of them. The top ten clonotypes cover roughly a fifth of the sample.

The sample's time point, from its label and the paper: baseline before oral tofacitinib. Lesional scalp punch biopsies and peripheral blood were collected from alopecia areata patients. PBMCs were separated by density centrifugation and stained for CD3, CD4 and CD8, after which CD4+ and CD8+ T cells were sorted on a FACSAria. Note on this clone: The antigen this receptor binds is unknown. No base quality information exists; no much larger clone differs at one position.

Trimming accounts for 2 bases at V and 6 bases at J, while the number of junction bases matched to no gene is 5. CDR1 is given as SGHDN and CDR2 as FVKESK, both from the germline V gene. The CDR3 covers 14 residues, taking in both the cysteine and the phenylalanine. Only the CDR3 part of the read is kept: 42 bases, read in frame from the first base. This receptor was taken from a human donor with alopecia areata. Sequencing used CD8+ T cells sorted from blood, obtained at week 0. The receptor chain draws on TRBV14 and TRBJ1-2; the junction holds 8 bases that match TRBD1. CDR3 protein: CASSQFQGADGYTF. The DNA sequence is given as TGTGCCAGCAGCCAATTTCAGGGGGCTGATGGCTACACCTTC.